These T cell receptor beta chains were read from a single sample in a study of cytomegalovirus exposure and HLA in healthy donors. TCRdb's copy holds only in-frame clones and misses some; the assay was immunoSEQ multiplex PCR. The sample holds 110,000 or so clones, roughly 80% seen once. Source material: PBMCs. These receptors were collected from a woman in her thirties in good health and CMV-seropositive. Both conserved end residues are part of each CDR3. D genes are given only for firm matches. Clone sizes are given selectively: once, few, many, or a class where the clone is expanded.

d_call: -
j_call: TRBJ1-1
v_call: TRBV7-6
clone_size: -
cdr3_aa: CASSLKGFAEAFF
cdr3_nt: TGTGCCAGCAGCTTAAAGGGGTTTGCTGAAGCTTTCTTT

d_call: -
j_call: TRBJ1-2
v_call: TRBV19
clone_size: -
cdr3_aa: CASSIVDRSYGYTF
cdr3_nt: TGTGCCAGTAGTATAGTAGACAGAAGCTATGGCTACACCTTC

d_call: -
j_call: TRBJ1-1
v_call: TRBV5-1
clone_size: -
cdr3_aa: CASSFSIGGGTEAFF
cdr3_nt: TGCGCCAGCAGCTTTAGTATCGGGGGGGGGACTGAAGCTTTCTTT

d_call: -
j_call: TRBJ1-3
v_call: TRBV13
clone_size: -
cdr3_aa: CASSLFEQTSGNTIYF
cdr3_nt: TGTGCCAGCAGCTTATTTGAACAGACCTCTGGAAACACCATATATTTT

d_call: TRBD1
j_call: TRBJ1-4
v_call: TRBV27
clone_size: few
cdr3_aa: CASRTRSGQFNEKLFF
cdr3_nt: TGTGCCAGCAGAACCAGGTCGGGACAGTTTAATGAAAAACTGTTTTTT

d_call: -
j_call: TRBJ1-4
v_call: TRBV5-1
clone_size: -
cdr3_aa: CASSSGLLGEKLFF
cdr3_nt: TGCGCCAGCAGTTCGGGACTTCTGGGGGAAAAACTGTTTTTT

d_call: -
j_call: TRBJ1-2
v_call: TRBV4-1
clone_size: -
cdr3_aa: CASSQDINRVDYGYTF
cdr3_nt: TGCGCCAGCAGCCAAGATATTAACAGGGTGGACTATGGCTACACCTTC

d_call: TRBD1
j_call: TRBJ2-5
v_call: TRBV5-1
clone_size: -
cdr3_aa: CASSLMSTGIETQYF
cdr3_nt: TGCGCCAGCAGCTTGATGTCGACAGGGATCGAGACCCAGTACTTC

d_call: TRBD1
j_call: TRBJ2-3
v_call: TRBV6-1
clone_size: once
cdr3_aa: CASSIQGLDTQYF
cdr3_nt: TGTGCCAGCAGCATACAGGGGTTGGATACGCAGTATTTT

d_call: TRBD2
j_call: TRBJ2-1
v_call: TRBV7-3
clone_size: -
cdr3_aa: CASSLESGGAIEQFF
cdr3_nt: TGTGCCAGCAGCTTGGAAAGCGGGGGGGCTATTGAGCAGTTCTTC

d_call: TRBD2
j_call: TRBJ2-7
v_call: TRBV4-1
clone_size: -
cdr3_aa: CASSPSGTSGYEQYF
cdr3_nt: TGCGCCAGCAGCCCCTCCGGGACTAGCGGCTACGAGCAGTACTTC

d_call: TRBD2
j_call: TRBJ2-1
v_call: TRBV2
clone_size: once
cdr3_aa: CASFRTSGYNEQFF
cdr3_nt: TGTGCCAGCTTTAGGACTAGCGGGTACAATGAGCAGTTCTTC

d_call: -
j_call: TRBJ1-6
v_call: TRBV19
clone_size: -
cdr3_aa: CASQEQGSSSPLHF
cdr3_nt: TGTGCCAGTCAAGAACAGGGCTCCAGTTCACCCCTCCACTTT

d_call: -
j_call: TRBJ1-2
v_call: TRBV7-2
clone_size: -
cdr3_aa: CASSLSQGTYGYTF
cdr3_nt: TGTGCCAGCAGCTTAAGTCAGGGTACCTATGGCTACACCTTC

d_call: TRBD1
j_call: TRBJ1-1
v_call: TRBV6-6
clone_size: -
cdr3_aa: CASSSPGQGNLAFF
cdr3_nt: TGTGCCAGCAGTAGCCCGGGACAGGGGAACCTAGCTTTCTTT

d_call: -
j_call: TRBJ2-7
v_call: TRBV6-5
clone_size: -
cdr3_aa: CASRGVYYEQYF
cdr3_nt: TGTGCCAGCAGGGGCGTGTACTACGAGCAGTACTTC